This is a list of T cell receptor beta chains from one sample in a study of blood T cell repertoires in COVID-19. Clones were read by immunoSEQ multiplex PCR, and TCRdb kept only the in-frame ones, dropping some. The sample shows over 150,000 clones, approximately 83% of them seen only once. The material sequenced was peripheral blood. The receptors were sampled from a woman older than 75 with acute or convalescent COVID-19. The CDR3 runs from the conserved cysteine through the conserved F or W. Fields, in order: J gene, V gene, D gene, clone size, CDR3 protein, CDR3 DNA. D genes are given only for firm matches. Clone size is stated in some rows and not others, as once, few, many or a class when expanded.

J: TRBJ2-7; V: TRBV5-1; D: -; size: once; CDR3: CASSRDSYEQYF; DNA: TGCGCCAGCAGTCGGGACTCCTACGAGCAGTACTTC
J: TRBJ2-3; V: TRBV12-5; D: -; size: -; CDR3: CASGPGLPADTQYF; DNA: TGTGCTAGTGGCCCCGGACTCCCCGCGGATACGCAGTATTTT
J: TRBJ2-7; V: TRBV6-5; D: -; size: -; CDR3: CASSYSFSGAYEQYF; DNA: TGTGCCAGCAGTTACTCGTTTTCGGGGGCCTACGAGCAGTACTTC
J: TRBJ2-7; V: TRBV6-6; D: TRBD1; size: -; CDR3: CASSSWTGGSYEQYF; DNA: TGTGCCAGCAGTAGCTGGACAGGGGGAAGCTACGAGCAGTACTTC
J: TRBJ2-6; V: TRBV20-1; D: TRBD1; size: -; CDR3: CSASGPGQGALGANVLTF; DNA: TGCAGTGCTAGTGGTCCGGGACAGGGGGCGCTTGGGGCCAACGTCCTGACTTTC
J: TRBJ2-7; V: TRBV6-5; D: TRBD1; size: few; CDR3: CASSTDRGAYEQYF; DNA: TGTGCCAGCAGTACCGACAGGGGGGCCTACGAGCAGTACTTC
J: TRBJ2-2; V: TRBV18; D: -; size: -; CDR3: CASLPGADTGELFF; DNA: TGTGCCAGCTTACCGGGGGCGGACACCGGGGAGCTGTTTTTT
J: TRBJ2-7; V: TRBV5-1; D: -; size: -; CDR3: CASSLVGVGPYEQYF; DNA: TGCGCCAGCAGCTTGGTAGGAGTAGGCCCCTACGAGCAGTACTTC
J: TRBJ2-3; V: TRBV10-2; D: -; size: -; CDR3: CASSESTGFSTDTQYF; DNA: TGCGCCAGCAGTGAGTCGACTGGTTTCAGCACAGATACGCAGTATTTT
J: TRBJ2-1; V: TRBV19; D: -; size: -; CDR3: CASSIGRQGDLHSYNEQFF; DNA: TGTGCCAGTAGTATTGGGAGGCAGGGGGACCTCCACTCCTACAATGAGCAGTTCTTC
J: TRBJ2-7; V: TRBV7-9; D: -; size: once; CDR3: CASSSRGTASSYEQYF; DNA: TGTGCCAGCAGCTCCCGAGGTACGGCGTCCTCCTACGAGCAGTACTTC
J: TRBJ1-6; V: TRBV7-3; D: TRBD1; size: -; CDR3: CASRSTGGDSPLHF; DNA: TGTGCCAGCAGAAGCACAGGGGGCGACTCACCCCTCCACTTT
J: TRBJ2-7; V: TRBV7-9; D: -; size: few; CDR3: CASSLTTRSSYEQYF; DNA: TGTGCCAGCAGCTTGACCACAAGGAGCTCCTACGAGCAGTACTTC
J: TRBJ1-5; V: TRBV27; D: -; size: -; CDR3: CASSQVGNQPQHF; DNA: TGTGCCAGCAGTCAAGTAGGCAATCAGCCCCAGCATTTT
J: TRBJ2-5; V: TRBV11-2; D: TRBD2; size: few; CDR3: CASSLLALAGGKETQYF; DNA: TGTGCCAGCAGCTTACTGGCGTTAGCGGGGGGAAAGGAGACCCAGTACTTC
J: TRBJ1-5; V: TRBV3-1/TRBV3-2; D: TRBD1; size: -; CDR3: CASSQDTGTGGQPQHF; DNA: TGTGCCAGCAGCCAAGATACCGGGACAGGGGGTCAGCCCCAGCATTTT
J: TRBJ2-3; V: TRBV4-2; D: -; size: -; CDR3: CASSQGASTVSSTDTQYF; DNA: TGTGCCAGCAGCCAGGGGGCATCGACAGTTTCTAGCACAGATACGCAGTATTTT
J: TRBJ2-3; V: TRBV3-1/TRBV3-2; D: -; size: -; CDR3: CASSLLGTDTQYF; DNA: TGTGCCAGCAGCCTCCTCGGCACAGATACGCAGTATTTT
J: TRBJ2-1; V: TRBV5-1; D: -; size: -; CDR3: CASSPGVVFNEQFF; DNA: TGCGCCAGCAGCCCAGGGGTAGTGTTCAATGAGCAGTTCTTC
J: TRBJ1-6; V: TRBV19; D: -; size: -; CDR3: CASSSSLMGRDARPLHF; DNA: TGTGCCAGTAGTTCATCACTTATGGGGAGGGACGCTCGGCCCCTCCACTTT
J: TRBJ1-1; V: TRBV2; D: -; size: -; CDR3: CASSPRSMNLNTEAFF; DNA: TGTGCCAGCAGTCCTCGGTCGATGAATCTGAACACTGAAGCTTTCTTT
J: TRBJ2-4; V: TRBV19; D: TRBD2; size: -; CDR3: CASSREASGTSTKNIQYF; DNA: TGTGCCAGTAGTAGAGAAGCTAGCGGGACATCGACCAAAAACATTCAGTACTTC
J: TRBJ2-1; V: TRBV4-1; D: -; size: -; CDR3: CASSLGERGNEQFF; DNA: TGCGCCAGCAGCCTCGGGGAACGGGGGAATGAGCAGTTCTTC
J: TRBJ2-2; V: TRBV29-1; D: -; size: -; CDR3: CSVGTGPNTGELFF; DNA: TGCAGCGTTGGCACAGGACCGAACACCGGGGAGCTGTTTTTT
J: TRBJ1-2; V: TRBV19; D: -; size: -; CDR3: CASSLREGGYTF; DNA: TGTGCCAGTAGCCTCAGGGAAGGCGGCTACACCTTC
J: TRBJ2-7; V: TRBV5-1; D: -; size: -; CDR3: CASSEQTGFEEQYF; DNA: TGCGCCAGCAGCGAACAAACAGGGTTCGAGGAGCAGTACTTC
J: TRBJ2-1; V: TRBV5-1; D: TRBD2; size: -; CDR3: CASTGLAETNEQFF; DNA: TGCGCCAGCACGGGACTAGCGGAAACCAATGAGCAGTTCTTC
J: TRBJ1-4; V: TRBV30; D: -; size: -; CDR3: CAWSEFDPREVKLFF; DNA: TGTGCCTGGAGTGAGTTTGATCCTCGAGAAGTAAAACTGTTTTTT
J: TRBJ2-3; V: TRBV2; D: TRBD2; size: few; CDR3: CASRLLAELTDTQYF; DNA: TGTGCCAGCAGGCTGCTAGCGGAACTCACAGATACGCAGTATTTT
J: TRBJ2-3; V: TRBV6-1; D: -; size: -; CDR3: CASSEGTGLDTQYF; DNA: TGTGCCAGCAGTGAAGGTACAGGGTTGGATACGCAGTATTTT
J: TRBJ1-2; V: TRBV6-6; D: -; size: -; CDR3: CASSYGGQFGYTF; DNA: TGTGCCAGCAGTTACGGCGGACAGTTTGGCTACACCTTC